This T cell receptor beta chain derives from a study of PD-1 blockade in classical Hodgkin lymphoma. Points from the study as a whole: Those achieving complete response showed baseline diversity like newly diagnosed patients. A significant rise in TCR diversity by C4D1 was seen for CD4+ but not CD8+ cells. What caused the repertoire differences, perhaps disease activity or prior therapy, remains undefined.

The table came from immunoSEQ multiplex PCR; TCRdb's copy has only in-frame clones and leaves some out. The sample lists fewer than 6,500 clones, around three quarters occurring once. The CDR3 consists of 14 residues. Germline V gene sequence: CDR1 SGHTA, CDR2 FQGTGA. V was clipped by 5 bases and J by 4 bases; unmatched bases: 8. The count of this clone is one. The antigen is not known. All the patients suffered relapse after autologous stem cell transplantation, and brentuximab vedotin exposure differed. The sequence was obtained from a human donor with classical Hodgkin lymphoma. The chain links TRBV7-3 to TRBJ2-7; 7 bases are shared with TRBD2. Sequenced material: peripheral blood mononuclear cells (PBMCs), taken at baseline. CDR3 in amino acids: CASSQGGAWYEQYF. CDR3 nucleotides: TGTGCCAGCAGCCAGGGAGGGGCGTGGTACGAGCAGTACTTC.